This TCR gamma chain was profiled in a study of gamma-delta chains in newborns, infants, children (dated by TCRdb to between 2019 and 2020). Notes on the research overall: According to the study title, microbial exposure causes polyclonal expansion of innate gammadelta T cells right after birth. The study investigated how microbial exposure shaped innate gammadelta T cell populations in human newborns immediately after birth.

As for this clone: No antigen is known for it. The DNA is left out, because the CDR3 cannot be placed on it with certainty; the CDR3 is given as TCRdb lists it.

From cysteine to phenylalanine, the CDR3 is 23 amino acids long. Reading the germline V gene (reference sequence) gives CDR1 GITISATS and CDR2 ISYDGTV. The data were produced on an Illumina MiSeq. TCRdb reanalyzed the public reads with the CATT caller, and identical DNA sequences were merged afterwards. Across this sample there are some 99 gamma-chain clones, with about 94% seen only once. The ten largest clones add up to roughly 20% of the sample. This sequence was found in a child who was a newborn, infant or young child, either healthy, febrile or measles-vaccinated (not recorded which). This table probably holds off-target reads from a library built for another chain. Here the V gene is TRGV9, but the J gene went uncalled. The sample in question was blood, obtained at week 4. The CDR3: CACDTGDPWDTRQMFFGTGIKLF.